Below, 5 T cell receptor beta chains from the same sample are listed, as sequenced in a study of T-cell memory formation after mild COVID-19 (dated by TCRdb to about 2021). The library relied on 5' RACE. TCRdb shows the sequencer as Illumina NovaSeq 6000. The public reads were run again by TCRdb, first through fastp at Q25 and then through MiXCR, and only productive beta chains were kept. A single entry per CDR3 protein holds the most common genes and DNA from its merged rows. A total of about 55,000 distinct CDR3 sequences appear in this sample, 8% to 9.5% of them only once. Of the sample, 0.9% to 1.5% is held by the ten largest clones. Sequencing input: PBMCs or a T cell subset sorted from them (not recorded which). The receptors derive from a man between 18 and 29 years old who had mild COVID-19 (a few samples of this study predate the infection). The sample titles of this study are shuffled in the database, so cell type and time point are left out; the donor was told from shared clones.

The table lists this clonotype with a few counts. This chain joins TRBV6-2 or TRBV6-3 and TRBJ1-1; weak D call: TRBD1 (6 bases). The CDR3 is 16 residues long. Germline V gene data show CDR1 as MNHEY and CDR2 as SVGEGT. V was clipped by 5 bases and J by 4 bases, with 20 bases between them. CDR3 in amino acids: CASSAQSGGRGTEAFF. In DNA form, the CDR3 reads TGTGCCAGCAGTGCCCAGTCGGGGGGCCGGGGCACTGAAGCTTTCTTT.

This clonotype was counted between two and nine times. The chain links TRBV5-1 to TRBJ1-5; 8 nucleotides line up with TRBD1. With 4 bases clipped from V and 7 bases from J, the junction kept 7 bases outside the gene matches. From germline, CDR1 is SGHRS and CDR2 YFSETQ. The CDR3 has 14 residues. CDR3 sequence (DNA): TGCGCCAGCAGCGCAACAGGGGGAGACCAGCCCCAGCATTTT. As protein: CASSATGGDQPQHF.

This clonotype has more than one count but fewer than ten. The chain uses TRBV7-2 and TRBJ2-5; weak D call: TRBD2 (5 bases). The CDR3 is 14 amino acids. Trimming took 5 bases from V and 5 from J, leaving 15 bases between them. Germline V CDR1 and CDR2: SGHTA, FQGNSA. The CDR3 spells CASSADLSLETQYF. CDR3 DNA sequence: TGTGCCAGCAGCGCGGACTTATCATTGGAGACCCAGTACTTC.

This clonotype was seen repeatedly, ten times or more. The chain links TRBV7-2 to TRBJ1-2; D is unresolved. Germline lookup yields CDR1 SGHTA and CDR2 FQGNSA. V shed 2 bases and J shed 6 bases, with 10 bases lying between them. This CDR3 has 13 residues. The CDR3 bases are TGTGCCAGCAGCTTATGGGGAGGTCATGGCTACACCTTC. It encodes CASSLWGGHGYTF.

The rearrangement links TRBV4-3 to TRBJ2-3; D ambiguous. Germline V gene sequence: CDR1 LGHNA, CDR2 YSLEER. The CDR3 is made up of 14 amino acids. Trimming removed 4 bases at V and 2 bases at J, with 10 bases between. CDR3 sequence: CASSRLADTDTQYF. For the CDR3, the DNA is TGCGCCAGCAGCCGGCTTGCTGACACAGATACGCAGTATTTT.